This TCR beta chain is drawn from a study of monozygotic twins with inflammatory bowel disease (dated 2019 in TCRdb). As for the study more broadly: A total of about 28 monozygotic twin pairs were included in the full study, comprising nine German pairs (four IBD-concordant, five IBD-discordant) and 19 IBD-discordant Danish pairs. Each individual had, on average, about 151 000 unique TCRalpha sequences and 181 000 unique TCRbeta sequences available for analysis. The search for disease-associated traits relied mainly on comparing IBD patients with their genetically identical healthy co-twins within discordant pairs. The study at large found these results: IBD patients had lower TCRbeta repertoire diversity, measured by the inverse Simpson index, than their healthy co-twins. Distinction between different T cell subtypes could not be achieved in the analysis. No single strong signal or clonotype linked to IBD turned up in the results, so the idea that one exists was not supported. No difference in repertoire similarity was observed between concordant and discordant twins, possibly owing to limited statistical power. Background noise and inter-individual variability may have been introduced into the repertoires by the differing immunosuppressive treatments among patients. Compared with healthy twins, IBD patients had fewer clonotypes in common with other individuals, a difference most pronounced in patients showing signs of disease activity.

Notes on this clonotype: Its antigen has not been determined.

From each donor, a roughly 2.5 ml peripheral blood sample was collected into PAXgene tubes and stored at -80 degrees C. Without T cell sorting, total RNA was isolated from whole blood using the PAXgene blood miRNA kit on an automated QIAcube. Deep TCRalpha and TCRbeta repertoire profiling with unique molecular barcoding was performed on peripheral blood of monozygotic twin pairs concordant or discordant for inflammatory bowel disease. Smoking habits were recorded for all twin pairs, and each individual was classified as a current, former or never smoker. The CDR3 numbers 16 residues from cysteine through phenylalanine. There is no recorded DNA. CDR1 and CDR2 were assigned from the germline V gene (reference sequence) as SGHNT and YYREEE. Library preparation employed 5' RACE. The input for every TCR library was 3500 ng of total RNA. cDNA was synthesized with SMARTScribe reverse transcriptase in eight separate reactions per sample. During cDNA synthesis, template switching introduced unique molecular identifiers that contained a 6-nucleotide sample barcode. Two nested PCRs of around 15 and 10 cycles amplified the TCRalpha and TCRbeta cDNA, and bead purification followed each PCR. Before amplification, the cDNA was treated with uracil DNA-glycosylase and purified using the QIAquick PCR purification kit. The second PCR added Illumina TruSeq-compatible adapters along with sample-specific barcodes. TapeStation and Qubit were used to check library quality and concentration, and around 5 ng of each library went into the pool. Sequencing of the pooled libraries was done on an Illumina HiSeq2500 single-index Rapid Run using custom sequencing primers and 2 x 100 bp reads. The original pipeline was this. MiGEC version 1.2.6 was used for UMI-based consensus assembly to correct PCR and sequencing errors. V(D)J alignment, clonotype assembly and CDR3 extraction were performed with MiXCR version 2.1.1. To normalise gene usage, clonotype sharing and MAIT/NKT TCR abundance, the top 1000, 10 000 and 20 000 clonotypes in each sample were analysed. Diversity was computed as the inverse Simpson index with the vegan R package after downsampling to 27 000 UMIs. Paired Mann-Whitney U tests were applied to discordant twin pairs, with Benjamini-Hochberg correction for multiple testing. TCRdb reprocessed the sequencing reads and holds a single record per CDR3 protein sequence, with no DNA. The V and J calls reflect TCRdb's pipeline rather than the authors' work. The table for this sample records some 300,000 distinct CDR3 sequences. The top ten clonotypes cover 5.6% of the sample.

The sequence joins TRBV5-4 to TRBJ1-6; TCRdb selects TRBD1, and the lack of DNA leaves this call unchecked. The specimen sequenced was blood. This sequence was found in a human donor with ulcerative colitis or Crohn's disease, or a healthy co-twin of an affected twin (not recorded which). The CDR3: CASSLSRSGGFSPLHF.